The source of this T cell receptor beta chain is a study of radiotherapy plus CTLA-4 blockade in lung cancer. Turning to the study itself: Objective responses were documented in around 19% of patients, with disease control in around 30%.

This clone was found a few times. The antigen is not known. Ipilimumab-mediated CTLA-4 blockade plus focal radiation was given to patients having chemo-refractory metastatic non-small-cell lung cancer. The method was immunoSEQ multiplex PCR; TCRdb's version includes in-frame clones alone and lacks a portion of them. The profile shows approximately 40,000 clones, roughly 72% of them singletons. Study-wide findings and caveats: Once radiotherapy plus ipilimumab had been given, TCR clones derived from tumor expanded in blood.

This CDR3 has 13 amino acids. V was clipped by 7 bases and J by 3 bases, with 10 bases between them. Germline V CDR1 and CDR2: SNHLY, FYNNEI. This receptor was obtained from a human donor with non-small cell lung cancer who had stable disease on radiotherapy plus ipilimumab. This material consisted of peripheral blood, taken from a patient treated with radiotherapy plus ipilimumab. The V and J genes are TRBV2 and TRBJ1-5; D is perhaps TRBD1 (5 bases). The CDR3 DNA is TGTGCCAGCATGTCGGGGGTCAATCAGCCCCAGCATTTT. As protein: CASMSGVNQPQHF.